Listed here are 5 T cell receptor beta chains from one sample, sequenced in a study of blood T cell repertoires in COVID-19. TCRdb's copy holds only in-frame clones and misses some; the assay was immunoSEQ multiplex PCR. The data contain around 81,000 clones, under 90% of them singletons. The sequencing sample was made of peripheral blood. The receptors here all came from a human donor in a cohort sampled during active COVID-19.

The gene calls are TRBV7-9 and TRBJ2-3; perhaps TRBD2 as D (5 bases). The germline V gene has CDR1 SEHNR and CDR2 FQNEAQ (reference sequence). V was pared by 4 bases and J by 2 bases, with 16 bases between. CDR3 size: 16 residues. The CDR3 DNA follows: TGTGCCAGCAGCTCCGGGGTCCGCACCGTCACAGATACGCAGTATTTT. Its translation: CASSSGVRTVTDTQYF.

V is TRBV19 and J is TRBJ1-1; the D gene is possibly TRBD1 (5 bases). Per germline, CDR1 LNHDA and CDR2 SQIVND (reference sequence). Trimming took 1 base from V and 4 from J, leaving 13 bases between them. The CDR3 has 15 amino acids. CDR3 loop: CASSIGRGIGTEAFF. The CDR3 DNA sequence: TGTGCCAGTAGTATAGGGCGGGGGATCGGCACTGAAGCTTTCTTT.

The chain carries TRBV24-1 and TRBJ2-1; D is possibly TRBD2 (7 bases). V was cut by 3 bases and J by 7 bases, with 15 bases left in between. The CDR3 consists of 15 residues. Germline-derived CDR1 and CDR2 are KGHDR and SFDVKD. The CDR3 reads CATSDPNGGQNEQFF. CDR3 bases: TGTGCCACCAGTGATCCCAACGGGGGGCAAAATGAGCAGTTCTTC.

The V and J genes are TRBV18 and TRBJ1-2; TRBD1 aligns across 9 bases. V lost 0 bases and J lost 6; bases outside the gene matches: 5. Germline-derived CDR1 and CDR2 are KGHSH and LQKENI. This CDR3 has 15 residues. CDR3 bases: TGTGCCAGCTCACCACCGGGACAGGGTGAACATGGCTACACCTTC. Protein product: CASSPPGQGEHGYTF.

The V gene is TRBV18, the J gene TRBJ2-7; TRBD2 agrees at 10 bases. CDR3 length: 15 residues. The J segment lost 2 bases and the V segment lost 3 bases, leaving 4 bases of the junction unmatched. Germline CDR1 KGHSH, CDR2 LQKENI. CDR3 sequence reads: CASSPLAGVTYEQYF. For the CDR3, the DNA is TGTGCCAGCTCACCTCTAGCGGGGGTGACCTACGAGCAGTACTTC.